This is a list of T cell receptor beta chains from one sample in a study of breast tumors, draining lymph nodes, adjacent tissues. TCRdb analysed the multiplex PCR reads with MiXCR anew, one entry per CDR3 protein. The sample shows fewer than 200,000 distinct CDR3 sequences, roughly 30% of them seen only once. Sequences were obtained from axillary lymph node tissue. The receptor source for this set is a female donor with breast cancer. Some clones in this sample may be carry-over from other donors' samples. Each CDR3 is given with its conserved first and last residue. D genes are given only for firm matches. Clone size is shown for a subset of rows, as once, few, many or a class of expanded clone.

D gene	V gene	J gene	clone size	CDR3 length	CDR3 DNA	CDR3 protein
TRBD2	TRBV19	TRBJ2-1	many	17	TGTGCCAGTAGTCCCCGCGGAAAGCGGGAGAGCTACAATGAGCAGTTCTTC	CASSPRGKRESYNEQFF
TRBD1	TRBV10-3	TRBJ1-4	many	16	TGTGCCATCAGTGAGTCACCAGGGGGAGGTAATGAAAAACTGTTTTTT	CAISESPGGGNEKLFF
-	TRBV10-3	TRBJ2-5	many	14	TGTGCCATCCAGGCAGGGGAATTACAAGAGACCCAGTACTTC	CAIQAGELQETQYF
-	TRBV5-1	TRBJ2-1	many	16	TGCGCCAGCAGCTTAAGTGGGTTTCGGGTAGGCAATGAGCAGTTCTTC	CASSLSGFRVGNEQFF
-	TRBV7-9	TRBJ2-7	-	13	TGTGCCAGCAGGAGGCGGGATGGCTACGAGCAGTACTTC	CASRRRDGYEQYF
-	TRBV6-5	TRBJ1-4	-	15	TGTGCCAGCAGTCACTCGAAGACAGGCAATGAAAAACTGTTTTTT	CASSHSKTGNEKLFF
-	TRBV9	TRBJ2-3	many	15	TGTGCCAGCAGCGTAGCTACTTTAGGGGGAGATACGCAGTATTTT	CASSVATLGGDTQYF
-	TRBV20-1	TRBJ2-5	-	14	TGCAGTGCGACGCGGACCCTGTACCAAGAGACCCAGCACTTC	CSATRTLYQETQHF
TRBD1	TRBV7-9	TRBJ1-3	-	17	TGTGCCAGCAGCCGAGACAGGGGGACAGCTTCTGGAAACACCATATATTTT	CASSRDRGTASGNTIYF
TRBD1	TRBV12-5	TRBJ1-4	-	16	TGTGCTAGTGGTTTAGAAGGACAGGGGCCTAATGAAAAACTGTTTTTT	CASGLEGQGPNEKLFF
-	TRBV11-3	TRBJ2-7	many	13	TGTGCCAGCAGCGGTGACGGGGCCTACGAGCAGTACTTC	CASSGDGAYEQYF
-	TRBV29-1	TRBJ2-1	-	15	TGCAGCGTTGGTGGACTAAGCGGCATATACAATGAGCAGTTCTTC	CSVGGLSGIYNEQFF
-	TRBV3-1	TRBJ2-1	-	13	TGTGCCAGCAGCCAAGGTTCGGAAAATGAGCAGTTCTTC	CASSQGSENEQFF
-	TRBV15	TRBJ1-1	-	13	TGTGCCACCCGGGCCATTCCGAACACTGAAGCTTTCTTT	CATRAIPNTEAFF
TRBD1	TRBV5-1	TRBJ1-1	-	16	TGCGCCAGCAGTTCCGGACAGGGAATTATGAACACTGAAGCTTTCTTT	CASSSGQGIMNTEAFF
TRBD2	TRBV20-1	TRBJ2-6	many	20	TGCAGTGCTCGAAGTGAACTAGCGGGAGGGCCTTTCGCTGGGGCCAACGTCCTGACTTTC	CSARSELAGGPFAGANVLTF
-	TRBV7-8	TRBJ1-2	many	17	TGTGCCAGCAGCTTAGTTCGAGGTGGGGGGCCGAGCTATGGCTACACCTTC	CASSLVRGGGPSYGYTF
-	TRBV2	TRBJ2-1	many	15	TGTGCCAGCAGTGAAGCACAGGGCTCCTACAATGAGCAGTTCTTC	CASSEAQGSYNEQFF
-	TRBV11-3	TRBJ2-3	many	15	TGTGCCAGCAGCAAACAGACAACAAGCACAGATACGCAGTATTTT	CASSKQTTSTDTQYF
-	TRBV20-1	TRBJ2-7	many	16	TGCAGTGCTAGAGAGAATGAAAGGGAATTATCCTACGAGCAGTACTTC	CSARENERELSYEQYF
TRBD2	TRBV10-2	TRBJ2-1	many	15	TGCGCCAGCAGTGAGGTGTCGCTAGCGGGAACTGAGCAGTTCTTC	CASSEVSLAGTEQFF
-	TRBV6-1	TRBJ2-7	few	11	TGTGCCAGCAGGGACGCTTACGAGCAGTACTTC	CASRDAYEQYF